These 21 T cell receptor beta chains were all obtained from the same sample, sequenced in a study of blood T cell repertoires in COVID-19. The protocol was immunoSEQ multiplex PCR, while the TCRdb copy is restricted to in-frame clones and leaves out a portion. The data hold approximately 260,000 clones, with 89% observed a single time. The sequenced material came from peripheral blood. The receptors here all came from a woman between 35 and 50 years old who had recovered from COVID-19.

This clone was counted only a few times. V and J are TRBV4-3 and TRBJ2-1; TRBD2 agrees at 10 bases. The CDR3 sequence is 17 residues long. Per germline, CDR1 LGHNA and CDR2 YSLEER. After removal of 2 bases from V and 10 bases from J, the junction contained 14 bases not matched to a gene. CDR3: CASSQRTGTSVPEEQFF. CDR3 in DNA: TGCGCCAGCAGCCAAAGGACTGGGACTAGCGTCCCAGAGGAGCAGTTCTTC.

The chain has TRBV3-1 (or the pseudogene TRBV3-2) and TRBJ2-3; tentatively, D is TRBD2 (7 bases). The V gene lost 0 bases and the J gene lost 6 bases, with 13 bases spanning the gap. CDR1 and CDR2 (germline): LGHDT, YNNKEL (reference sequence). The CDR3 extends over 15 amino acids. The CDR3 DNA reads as TGTGCCAGCAGCCAAGAGGCGGGGGCTGGTGATACGCAGTATTTT. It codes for CASSQEAGAGDTQYF.

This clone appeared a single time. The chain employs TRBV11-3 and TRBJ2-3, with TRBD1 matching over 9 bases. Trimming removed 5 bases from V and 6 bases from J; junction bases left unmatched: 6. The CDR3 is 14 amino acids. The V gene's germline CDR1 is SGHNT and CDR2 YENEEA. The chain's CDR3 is CASSQEQGADTQYF. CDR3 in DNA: TGTGCCAGCAGCCAGGAACAGGGGGCCGATACGCAGTATTTT.

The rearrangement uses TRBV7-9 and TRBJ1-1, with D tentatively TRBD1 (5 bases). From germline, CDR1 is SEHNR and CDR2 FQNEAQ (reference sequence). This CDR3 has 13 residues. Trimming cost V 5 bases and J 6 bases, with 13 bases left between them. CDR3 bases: TGTGCCAGCAGCCCGAAGGGGATCGCTGAAGCTTTCTTT. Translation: CASSPKGIAEAFF.

The CDR3 sequence is CASSASTQTEAFF. The CDR3 DNA sequence: TGTGCCAGCAGTGCTTCCACGCAGACTGAAGCTTTCTTT. V gene TRBV6-4 combines with J gene TRBJ1-1; D unresolved. The CDR3 is 13 residues long. From germline, CDR1 is MRHNA and CDR2 SNTAGT. Trimming removed 4 bases at V and 5 bases at J, with 11 bases between.

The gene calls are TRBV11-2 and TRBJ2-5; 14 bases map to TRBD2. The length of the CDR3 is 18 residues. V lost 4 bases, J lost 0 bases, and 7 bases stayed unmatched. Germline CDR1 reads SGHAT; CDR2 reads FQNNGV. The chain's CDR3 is CASSSRLAGGPDQETQYF. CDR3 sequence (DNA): TGTGCCAGCAGCTCTCGACTAGCGGGGGGGCCGGACCAAGAGACCCAGTACTTC.

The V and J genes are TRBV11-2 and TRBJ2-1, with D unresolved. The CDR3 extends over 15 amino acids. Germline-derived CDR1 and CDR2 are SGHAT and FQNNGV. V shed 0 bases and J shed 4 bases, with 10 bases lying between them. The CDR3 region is CASSLDLPGYNEQFF. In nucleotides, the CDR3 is TGTGCCAGCAGCTTAGACCTCCCGGGTTACAATGAGCAGTTCTTC. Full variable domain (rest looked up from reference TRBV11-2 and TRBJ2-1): EAGVAQSPRYKIIEKRQSVAFWCNPISGHATLYWYQQILGQGPKLLIQFQNNGVVDDSQLPKDRFSAERLKGVDSTLKIQPAKLEDSAVYLCASSLDLPGYNEQFFGPGTRLTVL.

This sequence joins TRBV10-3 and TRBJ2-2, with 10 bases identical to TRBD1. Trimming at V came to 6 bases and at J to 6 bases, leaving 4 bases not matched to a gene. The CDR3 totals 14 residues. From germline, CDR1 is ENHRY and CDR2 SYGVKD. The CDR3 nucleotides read TGTGCCATCAGATCCGGGACAGGGGCCGGGGAGCTGTTTTTT. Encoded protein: CAIRSGTGAGELFF.

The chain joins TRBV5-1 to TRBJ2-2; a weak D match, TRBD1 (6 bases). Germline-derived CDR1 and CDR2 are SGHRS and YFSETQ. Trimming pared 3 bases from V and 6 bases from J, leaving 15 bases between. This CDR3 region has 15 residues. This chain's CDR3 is CASSYDFRGSGELFF. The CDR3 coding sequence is TGCGCCAGCAGCTACGACTTCAGGGGTTCCGGGGAGCTGTTTTTT.

The CDR3 DNA is TGTGCCAGCAGTTCGACTTACGAAGTCTATGGCTACACCTTC. It is translated as CASSSTYEVYGYTF. The genes are TRBV6-2 or TRBV6-3 and TRBJ1-2; D is uncertain. The V end lost 4 bases, the J end lost 4 bases, and 13 bases lay between the germline ends. Germline loops: CDR1 MNHEY, CDR2 SVGEGT. The CDR3 contains 14 residues.

CDR3 sequence (DNA): TGTGCCAGCAGTTTCGCGGCAACCTACAATGAGCAGTTCTTC. Residues: CASSFAATYNEQFF. The V gene is TRBV6-2 or TRBV6-3, the J gene TRBJ2-1; D not certain. Germline V gene lookup returns CDR1 MNHEY and CDR2 SVGEGT. Trimming took off 4 bases at V and 2 bases at J, with 9 bases between the two ends. The CDR3 length is 14 residues.

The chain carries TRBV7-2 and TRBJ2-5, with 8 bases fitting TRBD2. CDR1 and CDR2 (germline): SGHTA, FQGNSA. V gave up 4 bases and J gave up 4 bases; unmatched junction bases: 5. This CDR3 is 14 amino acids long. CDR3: CASSSGGVRETQYF. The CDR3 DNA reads TGTGCCAGCAGCTCCGGGGGGGTTCGAGAGACCCAGTACTTC.

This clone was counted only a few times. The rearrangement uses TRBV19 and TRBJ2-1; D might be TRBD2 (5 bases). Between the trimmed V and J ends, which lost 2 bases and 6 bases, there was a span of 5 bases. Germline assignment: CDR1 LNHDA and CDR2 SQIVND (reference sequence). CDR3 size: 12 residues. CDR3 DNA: TGTGCCAGTAGTATACTAGCCAATGAGCAGTTCTTC. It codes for CASSILANEQFF.

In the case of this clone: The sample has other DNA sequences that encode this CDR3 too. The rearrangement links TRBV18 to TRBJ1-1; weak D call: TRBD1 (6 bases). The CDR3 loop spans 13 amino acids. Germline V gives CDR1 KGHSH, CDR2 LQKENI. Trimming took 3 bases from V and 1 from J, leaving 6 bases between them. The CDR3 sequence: CASSPGQNTEAFF. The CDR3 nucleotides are TGTGCCAGCTCACCGGGACAGAACACTGAAGCTTTCTTT. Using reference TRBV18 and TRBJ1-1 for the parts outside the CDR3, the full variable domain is NAGVMQNPRHLVRRRGQEARLRCSPMKGHSHVYWYRQLPEEGLKFMVYLQKENIIDESGMPKERFSAEFPKEGPSILRIQQVVRGDSAAYFCASSPGQNTEAFFGQGTRLTVV.

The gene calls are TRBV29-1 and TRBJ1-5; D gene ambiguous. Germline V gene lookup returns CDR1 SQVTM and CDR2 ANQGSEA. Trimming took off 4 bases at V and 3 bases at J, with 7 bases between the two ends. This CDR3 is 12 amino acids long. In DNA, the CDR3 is TGCAGCGTTGGCTATTTCAATCAGCCCCAGCATTTT. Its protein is CSVGYFNQPQHF.

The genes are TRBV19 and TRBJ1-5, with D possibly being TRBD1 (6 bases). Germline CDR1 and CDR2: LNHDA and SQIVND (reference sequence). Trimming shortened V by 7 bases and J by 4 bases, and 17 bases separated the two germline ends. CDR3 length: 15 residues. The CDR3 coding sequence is TGTGCCAGTACCGCATGGGGGCGGGTTAATCAGCCCCAGCATTTT. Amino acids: CASTAWGRVNQPQHF.

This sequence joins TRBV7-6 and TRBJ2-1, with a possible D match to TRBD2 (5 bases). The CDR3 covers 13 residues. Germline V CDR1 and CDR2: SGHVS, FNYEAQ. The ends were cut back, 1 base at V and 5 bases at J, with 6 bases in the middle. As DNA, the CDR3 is TGTGCCAGCAGCTTAGTCGGGGACAATGAGCAGTTCTTC. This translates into CASSLVGDNEQFF.

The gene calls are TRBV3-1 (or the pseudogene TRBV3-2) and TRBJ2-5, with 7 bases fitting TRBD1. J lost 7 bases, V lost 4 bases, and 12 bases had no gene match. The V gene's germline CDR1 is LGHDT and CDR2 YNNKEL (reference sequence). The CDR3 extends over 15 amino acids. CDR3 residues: CASSPSLTAGGTQYF. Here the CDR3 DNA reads TGTGCCAGCAGCCCATCATTGACGGCAGGGGGGACCCAGTACTTC.

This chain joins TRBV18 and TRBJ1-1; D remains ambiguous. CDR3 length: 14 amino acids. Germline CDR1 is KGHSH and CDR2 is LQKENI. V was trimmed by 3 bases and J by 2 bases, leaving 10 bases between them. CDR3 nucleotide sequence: TGTGCCAGCTCACCCTTCGCTACCAACACTGAAGCTTTCTTT. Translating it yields CASSPFATNTEAFF.

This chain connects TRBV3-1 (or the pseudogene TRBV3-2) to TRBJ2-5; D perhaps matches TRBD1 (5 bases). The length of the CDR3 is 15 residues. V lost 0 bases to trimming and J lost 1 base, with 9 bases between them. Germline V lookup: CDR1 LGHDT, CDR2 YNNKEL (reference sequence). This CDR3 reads CASSQEGPPQETQYF. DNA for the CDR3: TGTGCCAGCAGCCAAGAGGGGCCACCCCAAGAGACCCAGTACTTC.

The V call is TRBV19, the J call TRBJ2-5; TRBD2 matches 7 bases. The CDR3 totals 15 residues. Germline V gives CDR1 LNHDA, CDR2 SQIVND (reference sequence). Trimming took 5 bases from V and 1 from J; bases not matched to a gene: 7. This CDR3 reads CASSGASGTQETQYF. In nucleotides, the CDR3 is TGTGCCAGTAGTGGGGCTAGCGGCACCCAAGAGACCCAGTACTTC.